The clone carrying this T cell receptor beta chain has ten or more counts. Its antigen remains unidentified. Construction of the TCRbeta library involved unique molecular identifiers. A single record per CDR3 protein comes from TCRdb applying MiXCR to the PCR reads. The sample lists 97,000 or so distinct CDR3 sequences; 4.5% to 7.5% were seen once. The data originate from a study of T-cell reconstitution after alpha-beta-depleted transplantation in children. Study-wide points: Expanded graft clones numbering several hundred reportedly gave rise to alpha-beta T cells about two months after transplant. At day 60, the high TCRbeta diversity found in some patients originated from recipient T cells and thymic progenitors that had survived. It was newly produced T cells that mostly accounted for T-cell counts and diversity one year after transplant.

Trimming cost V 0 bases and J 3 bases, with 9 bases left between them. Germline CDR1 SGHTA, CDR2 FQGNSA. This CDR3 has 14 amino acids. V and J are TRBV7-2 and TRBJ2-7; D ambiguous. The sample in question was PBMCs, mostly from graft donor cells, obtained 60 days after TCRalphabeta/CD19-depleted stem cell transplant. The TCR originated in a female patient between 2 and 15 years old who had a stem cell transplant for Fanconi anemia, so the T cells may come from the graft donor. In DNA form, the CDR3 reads TGTGCCAGCAGCTTAGCACTCCTTGACTACGAGCAGTACTTC. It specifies CASSLALLDYEQYF.